This T cell receptor beta chain was captured by sequencing in a study of molecular identifiers for immune sequencing clone quantification. The length of the CDR3 is 16 residues. Looked up from germline, CDR1 is SGHTA and CDR2 is FQGNSA. In its sample, this clonotype was seen a few times. This may arise from a read error, as a much more abundant clone is one base away. TCRdb independently ran MiXCR on the PCR reads; one entry per CDR3 protein. The table shows about half a million distinct CDR3 sequences, with 20% to 25% occurring only once. The TCR was taken from a human donor in good health. Some libraries in this study had Jurkat cell RNA spiked in. Input material: naive CD8+ T cells from blood, with Jurkat cell RNA spiked in. Subset in this sample: FACS-sorted CD8+CD4-CCR7+CD45RA+ naive T cells. This chain links TRBV7-2 with TRBJ2-1; possibly TRBD2 for D (6 bases). In DNA form, the CDR3 reads TGTGCCAGCGGCTTAGGATTGCGGGATATTAACAATGAGCAGTTCTTC. Translated, it gives CASGLGLRDINNEQFF.